Below are 3 T cell receptor beta chains sequenced from a single sample in a study of blood T cell repertoires in COVID-19 (dated by TCRdb to between 2020 and 2021). Library preparation employed the immunoSEQ multiplex PCR assay. TCRdb limited this immuneACCESS table to in-frame rearrangements with V and J called. A share of clones is missing; checked studies link under half to unresolved V genes, and the rest is unexplained. The sample records 350,000 to 400,000 clones, around 87% of which are singletons. The top ten clones comprise 6.5% of the sample. The material sequenced was peripheral blood. The receptor set was obtained from a man younger than 35 with active or convalescent COVID-19.

The gene calls are TRBV19 and TRBJ1-6; 9 bases are shared with TRBD1. The CDR3 contains 16 residues. Germline V lookup: CDR1 LNHDA, CDR2 SQIVND (reference sequence). Trimming removed 2 bases from V and 8 bases from J; junction bases left unmatched: 7. CDR3 residues: CASSITLYRGHSPLHF. The CDR3 DNA is TGTGCCAGTAGTATAACATTGTACAGGGGGCATTCACCCCTCCACTTT.

The chain recombines TRBV5-1 with TRBJ2-7; D is possibly TRBD1 (5 bases). V was pared by 0 bases and J by 1 base, with 11 bases between. Germline V CDR1 and CDR2: SGHRS, YFSETQ. This CDR3 is built from 15 residues. As DNA, the CDR3 is TGCGCCAGCAGCTTGGGAACAGGATTTTCCTACGAGCAGTACTTC. Translating it yields CASSLGTGFSYEQYF.

The chain couples TRBV6-6 to TRBJ1-5; weak D call: TRBD1 (5 bases). The CDR3 totals 15 residues. The germline gives CDR1 MNHNY, CDR2 SVGAGI (reference sequence). The V end was cut by 6 bases, the J end by 4 bases, with 16 bases between. Written as DNA, the CDR3 is TGTGCCAGCAGCCCCGCCGGGGGGATTAATCAGCCCCAGCATTTT. Encoded protein: CASSPAGGINQPQHF.